This T cell receptor (beta chain) derives from a study of T cells in Graves' hyperthyroidism and ophthalmopathy. Looking at the study overall: Peripheral blood collection took place at initial diagnosis, before any treatment. Findings of the study overall: Ophthalmopathy prediction by the model preceded onset by a median roughly 6 months. Within blood appeared most thyroid clonotypes that had expanded above 0.001.

Each diagnosis was grounded in clinical symptoms, serum thyroxine and TRAb, thyroid ultrasound, and orbital computed tomography. RNA transcripts were the template for amplifying TCR beta CDR3 regions. The primer set for the first-round RT-PCR of the TCR CDR3 was HTBI. TCRdb reprocessed the multiplex PCR reads with MiXCR, giving one entry per CDR3 protein. The sample comprises 500,000 to 550,000 distinct CDR3 sequences, 15% to 20% of which are singletons, and around 50% rests with the top ten. As regards this clonotype: Its antigen remains unknown.

V dropped 5 bases and J dropped 4 bases, with 9 bases sitting between them. Germline V gives CDR1 MNHNS, CDR2 SASEGT. The CDR3 is made up of 12 amino acids. The source material was blood. The V gene is TRBV6-1, the J gene TRBJ2-7; D remains ambiguous. This sequence originates from a man aged 35 to 55 with Graves' ophthalmopathy. The CDR3 sequence is CASSPDEYEQYF. The CDR3 DNA sequence: TGTGCCAGCAGTCCCGACGAGTACGAGCAGTACTTC.